What follows is one T cell receptor beta chain and its context. This sample is part of a study of blood T cell repertoires in COVID-19. Study context: Some COVID-19 samples were acute and others convalescent; all came from the United States, Italy and Spain. T cells, B-cell-depleted T cells, or PBMCs provided the cDNA or gDNA that served as material.

Original data processing: Nucleated cell number was recorded as an estimate derived from reference gene primer amplification. TCRdb's copy holds only in-frame clones and misses some; the assay was immunoSEQ multiplex PCR. V and J calls plus clone size are reproduced from that table; the DNA served to infer D and trimming. The sample consists of about 100,000 clones, more than 75% of them appearing once. Germline loops: CDR1 LGHDT, CDR2 YNNKEL (reference sequence). This CDR3 spans 15 amino acids. With 4 bases clipped from V and 3 bases from J, the junction kept 6 bases outside the gene matches. The sample was peripheral blood. The chain combines TRBV3-1 (or the pseudogene TRBV3-2) with TRBJ2-7; 10 bases are a match to TRBD1. This clonotype was sampled from a man younger than 45 in a cohort sampled during active COVID-19. This CDR3 is CASSRQGAFLYEQYF. As DNA, the CDR3 is TGTGCCAGCAGCCGACAGGGGGCCTTTCTCTACGAGCAGTACTTC.